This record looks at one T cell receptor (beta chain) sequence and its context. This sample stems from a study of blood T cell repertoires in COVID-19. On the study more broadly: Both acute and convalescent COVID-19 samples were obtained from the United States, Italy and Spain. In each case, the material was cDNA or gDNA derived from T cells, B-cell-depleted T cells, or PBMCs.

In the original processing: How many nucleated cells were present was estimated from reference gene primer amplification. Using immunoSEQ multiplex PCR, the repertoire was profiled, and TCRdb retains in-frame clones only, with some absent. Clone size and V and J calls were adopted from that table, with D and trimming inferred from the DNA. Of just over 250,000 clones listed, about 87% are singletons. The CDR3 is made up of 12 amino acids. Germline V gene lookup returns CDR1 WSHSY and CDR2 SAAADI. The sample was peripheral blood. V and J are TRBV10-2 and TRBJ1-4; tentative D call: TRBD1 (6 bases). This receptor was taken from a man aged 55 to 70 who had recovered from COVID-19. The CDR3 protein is CASGATNEKLFF. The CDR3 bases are TGCGCATCAGGGGCAACTAATGAAAAACTGTTTTTT.